The clone carrying this TCR beta chain was observed many times. Its target is unknown. This sample was included in a study of identical twins. One entry per CDR3 protein results from TCRdb running MiXCR on the 5' RACE reads. In the table there are about 240,000 distinct CDR3 sequences, over 9.5% of which are singletons. Study-level points and caveats: Excess sharing by twins proved weaker in beta out-of-frame sequences. Cord blood beta clonotypes present at high abundance carried fewer insertions; no such pattern appeared in memory repertoires.

This same sample was also part of a study on yellow fever vaccine responses in identical twins.

This TCR came from a woman younger than 30 in good health. Sequenced material: memory (CD45RO+) T cells sorted from blood.

Here the CDR3 reads CSAVRGLAGNEQFF. In DNA form, the CDR3 reads TGCAGCGCCGTCAGGGGCTTAGCGGGAAATGAGCAGTTCTTC. This rearrangement joins TRBV29-1 to TRBJ2-1; 8 bases match TRBD2. The CDR3 is 14 amino acids. Trimming took 7 bases from V and 7 from J; bases not matched to a gene: 12. Germline assignment: CDR1 SQVTM and CDR2 ANQGSEA.